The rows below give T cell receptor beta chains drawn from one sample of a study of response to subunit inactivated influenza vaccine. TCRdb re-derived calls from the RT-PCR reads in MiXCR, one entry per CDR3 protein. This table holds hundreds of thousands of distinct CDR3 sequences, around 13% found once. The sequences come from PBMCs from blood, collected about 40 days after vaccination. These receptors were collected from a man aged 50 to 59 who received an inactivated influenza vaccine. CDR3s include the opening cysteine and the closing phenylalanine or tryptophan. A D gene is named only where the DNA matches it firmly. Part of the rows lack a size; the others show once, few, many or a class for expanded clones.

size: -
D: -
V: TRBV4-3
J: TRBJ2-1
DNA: TGCGCCAGCAGCCAAGAAGCCCGGACCAATGAGCAGTTCTTC
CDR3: CASSQEARTNEQFF

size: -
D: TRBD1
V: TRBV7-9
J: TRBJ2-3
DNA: TGTGCCAGCAGCGACGGGACAGGGGACACAGATACGCAGTATTTT
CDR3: CASSDGTGDTDTQYF

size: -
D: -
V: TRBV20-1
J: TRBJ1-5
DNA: TGCAGTGCACTTACGCTTAGCAATCAGCCCCAGCATTTT
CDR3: CSALTLSNQPQHF

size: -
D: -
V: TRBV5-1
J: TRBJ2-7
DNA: TGCGCCAGCAGCCAACGACTGGGACAAGGTTCCTACGAGCAGTACTTC
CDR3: CASSQRLGQGSYEQYF

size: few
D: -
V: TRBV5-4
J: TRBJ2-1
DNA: TGTGCCAGCAGCTTGGCCGAAACCACGGGGAATGAGCAGTTCTTC
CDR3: CASSLAETTGNEQFF

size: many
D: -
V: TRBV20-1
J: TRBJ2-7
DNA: TGCAGTGCTAGAGCGACTAGCTCCTACGAGCAGTACTTC
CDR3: CSARATSSYEQYF

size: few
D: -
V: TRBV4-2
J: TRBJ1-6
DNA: TGTGCCAGCAGCCAAGATCGGGGACCGACTAATTCACCCCTCCACTTT
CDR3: CASSQDRGPTNSPLHF

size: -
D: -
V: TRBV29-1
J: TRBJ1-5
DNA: TGCAGCGCCCTAACAGGGAGAAGTCAGCCCCAGCATTTT
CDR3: CSALTGRSQPQHF

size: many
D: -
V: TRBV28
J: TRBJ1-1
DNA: TGTGCCAGCAGTTTAGACCGGGTGAACACTGAAGCTTTCTTT
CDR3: CASSLDRVNTEAFF

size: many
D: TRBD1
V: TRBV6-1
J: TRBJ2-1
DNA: TGTGCCAGCAGGGAATACAGGGGTAACTACAATGAGCAGTTCTTC
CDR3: CASREYRGNYNEQFF

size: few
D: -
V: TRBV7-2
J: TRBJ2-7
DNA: TGTGCCAGCAGCTTAGTCCTTGGGGTCCTAAACTCCTACGAGCAGTACTTC
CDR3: CASSLVLGVLNSYEQYF

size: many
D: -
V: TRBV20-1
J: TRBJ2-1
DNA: TGCAGTGCTAGAGGACTATCACAGGGAACTTACAATGAGCAGTTCTTC
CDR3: CSARGLSQGTYNEQFF

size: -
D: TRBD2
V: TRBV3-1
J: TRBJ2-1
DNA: TGTGCCAGCAGTACACTAGCGGGGGGGGATGAGCAGTTCTTC
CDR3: CASSTLAGGDEQFF

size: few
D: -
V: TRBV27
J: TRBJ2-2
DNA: TGTGCCAGCAGTTTTAGGGTCTGGAGGGAAGATCGCACCGGGGAGCTGTTTTTT
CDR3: CASSFRVWREDRTGELFF

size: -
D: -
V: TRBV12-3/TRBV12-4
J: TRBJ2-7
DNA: TGTGCCAGCAGTTTACCCCGGTCAGAGCAGTACTTC
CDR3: CASSLPRSEQYF

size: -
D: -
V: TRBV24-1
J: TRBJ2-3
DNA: TGTGCCACCAGTGAGGTGGGGGGGCGCGTGGATACGCAGTATTTT
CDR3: CATSEVGGRVDTQYF

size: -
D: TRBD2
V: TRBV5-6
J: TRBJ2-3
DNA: TGTGCCAGCAGCTTGGGACTAGCGACCGGAGATACGCAGTATTTT
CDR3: CASSLGLATGDTQYF

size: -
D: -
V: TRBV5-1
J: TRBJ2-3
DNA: TGCGCCAGCAGCCAAGGATCTAGGCTAGCGACAGATACGCAGTATTTT
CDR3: CASSQGSRLATDTQYF

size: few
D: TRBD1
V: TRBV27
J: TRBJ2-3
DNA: TGTGCCAGCAGTAGAGGGACAGGGGTCACAGATACGCAGTATTTT
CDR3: CASSRGTGVTDTQYF

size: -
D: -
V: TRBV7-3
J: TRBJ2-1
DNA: TGTGCCAGCAGCTTAGACCCGGGATCCACCTACAATGAGCAGTTCTTC
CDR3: CASSLDPGSTYNEQFF

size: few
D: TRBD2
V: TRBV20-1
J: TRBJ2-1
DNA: TGCAGTGCTAGTCCCGGACTAGCGGGAGTGCACTCCTACAATGAGCAGTTCTTC
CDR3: CSASPGLAGVHSYNEQFF

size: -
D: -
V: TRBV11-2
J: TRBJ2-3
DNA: TGTGCCAGCAGACGGGACATTTTTGTCAGCACAGATACGCAGTATTTT
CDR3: CASRRDIFVSTDTQYF

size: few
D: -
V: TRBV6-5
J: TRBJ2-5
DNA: TGTGCCAGCAGTTACGCTCCACCCCGATTACGCGGGGGCGCGGAGACCCAGTACTTC
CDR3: CASSYAPPRLRGGAETQYF

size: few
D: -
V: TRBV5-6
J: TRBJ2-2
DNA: TGTGCCAGCAGCTTGGGCGGTGTCGCGAACACCGGGGAGCTGTTTTTT
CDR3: CASSLGGVANTGELFF

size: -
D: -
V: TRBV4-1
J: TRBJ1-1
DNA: TGCGCCAGCAGGGCCCGAGACAGTCCGACTGAAGCTTTCTTT
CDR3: CASRARDSPTEAFF

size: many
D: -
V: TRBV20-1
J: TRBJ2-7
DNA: TGCAGTGCTACGGGGGCCCTCTCCTACGAGCAGTACTTC
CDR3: CSATGALSYEQYF

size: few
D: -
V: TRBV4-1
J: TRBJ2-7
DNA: TGCGCCAGCAGCCAAGATGACAGGAACTACGAGCAGTACTTC
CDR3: CASSQDDRNYEQYF

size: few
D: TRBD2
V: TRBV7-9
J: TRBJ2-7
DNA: TGTGCCAGCACCGGGGGGGCTAGCGGCTCCTACGAGCAGTACTTC
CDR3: CASTGGASGSYEQYF

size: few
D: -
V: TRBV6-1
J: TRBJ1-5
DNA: TGTGCCAGCAATAAAGAGTCGGGCAATCAGCCCCAGCATTTT
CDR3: CASNKESGNQPQHF

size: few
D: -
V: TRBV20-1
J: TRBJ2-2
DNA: TGCAGTGCTAGATCAGGAGGCACCGGGGAGCTGTTTTTT
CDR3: CSARSGGTGELFF

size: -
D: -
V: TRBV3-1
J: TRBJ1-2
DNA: TGTGCCAGCAGCCAAGGGGGAGGCTATGGCTACACCTTC
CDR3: CASSQGGGYGYTF

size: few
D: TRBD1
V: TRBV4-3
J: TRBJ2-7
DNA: TGCGCCAGCAGCCAAGATCCACAGGGGGCTGAGCAGTACTTC
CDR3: CASSQDPQGAEQYF

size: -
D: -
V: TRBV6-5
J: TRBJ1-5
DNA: TGTGCCAGCAGTTACTCGAAGGGCAATCAGCCCCAGCATTTT
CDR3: CASSYSKGNQPQHF

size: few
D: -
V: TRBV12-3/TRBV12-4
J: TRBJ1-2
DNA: TGTGCCAGCAGTTTAGGACAGGCCGTCGGCTATGGCTACACCTTC
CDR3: CASSLGQAVGYGYTF

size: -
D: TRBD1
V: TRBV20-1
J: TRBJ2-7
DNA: TGCAGTGCTACCGGACAGGCCAGATACTACGAGCAGTACTTC
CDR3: CSATGQARYYEQYF

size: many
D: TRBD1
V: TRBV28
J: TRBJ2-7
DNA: TGTGCCAGCAGTTCCCCGGGACAGCCCCTCTACGAGCAGTACTTC
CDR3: CASSSPGQPLYEQYF

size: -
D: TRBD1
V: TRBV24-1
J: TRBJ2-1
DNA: TGTGCCACCAGTGATTTTTTGCGGGACAGGGAACGGTTCTTC
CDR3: CATSDFLRDRERFF

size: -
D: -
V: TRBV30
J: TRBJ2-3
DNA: TGTGCCTGGGACCCGAATCCTTCGGGGTTAGCGCAGTATTTT
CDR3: CAWDPNPSGLAQYF

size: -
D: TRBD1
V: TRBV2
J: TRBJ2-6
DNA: TGTGCCACTATGAAGACCGCCGGGACAGGGGTCTCTGGGGCCAACGTCCTGACTTTC
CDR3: CATMKTAGTGVSGANVLTF

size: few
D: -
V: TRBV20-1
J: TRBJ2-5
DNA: TGCAGTGCTAGAGATGAGCCTTACCAAGAGACCCAGTACTTC
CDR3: CSARDEPYQETQYF

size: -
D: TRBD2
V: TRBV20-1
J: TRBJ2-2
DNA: TGCAGTGCAGAAAGCGGGAGCACCGGGGAGCTGTTTTTT
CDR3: CSAESGSTGELFF

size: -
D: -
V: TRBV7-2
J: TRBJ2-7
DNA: TGTGCCAGCAGCTTATGGGGGACCCTATCCTACGAGCAGTACTTC
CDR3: CASSLWGTLSYEQYF